These 25 T cell receptor beta chains share one sample of origin, sequenced in a study of blood T cell repertoires in COVID-19. Profiled with immunoSEQ multiplex PCR; TCRdb holds only in-frame clones, not every one. The sample has about 50,000 clones, about 80% seen once. The sequencing sample was made of peripheral blood. The origin of the receptors is a man aged 65-85 years with acute or convalescent COVID-19.

This chain joins TRBV28 and TRBJ1-2; TRBD1 might be the D (6 bases). Trimming shortened V by 2 bases and J by 7 bases, and 17 bases separated the two germline ends. The CDR3 length is 15 residues. CDR1 MDHEN and CDR2 SYDVKM come from the germline V gene. The CDR3 loop reads CASSLTRQGMSGYTF. DNA for the CDR3: TGTGCCAGCAGTTTAACCAGGCAGGGGATGAGTGGCTACACCTTC.

The chain carries TRBV14 and TRBJ2-5, with TRBD1 identical over 9 bases. Losses at the gene ends were 4 bases for V and 1 base for J; bases not matched to a gene: 4. This CDR3 contains 15 residues. The V gene's germline CDR1 is SGHDN and CDR2 FVKESK. The CDR3 coding sequence is TGTGCCAGCAGCCGACAGGGGGGGAGCCAAGAGACCCAGTACTTC. Translated, it gives CASSRQGGSQETQYF.

The chain recombines TRBV7-2 with TRBJ2-2; a possible D gene is TRBD1 (6 bases). The length of the CDR3 is 17 residues. V shed 5 bases and J shed 6 bases, with 22 bases lying between them. Germline CDR1 and CDR2: SGHTA and FQGNSA. CDR3: CASSKGAYRDGSGELFF. The CDR3 coding sequence is TGTGCCAGCAGCAAAGGGGCCTACAGGGACGGTTCCGGGGAGCTGTTTTTT.

This chain links TRBV6-5 with TRBJ2-3; TRBD2 matches 7 bases. This CDR3 is built from 13 residues. V lost 5 bases, J lost 2 bases, and 1 base stayed unmatched. CDR1 and CDR2 from the germline V gene are MNHEY and SVGAGI. The CDR3 here is CASSRDYTDTQYF. Here the CDR3 DNA reads TGTGCCAGCAGTAGGGACTACACAGATACGCAGTATTTT.

The chain employs TRBV5-4 and TRBJ1-1; TRBD1 matches 7 bases. CDR1 and CDR2 from the germline V gene are SGHNT and YYREEE (reference sequence). This CDR3 comprises 14 residues. Losses at the gene ends were 6 bases for V and 1 base for J; bases not matched to a gene: 6. CDR3 amino acids: CASKLGTANTEAFF. In DNA, the CDR3 is TGTGCCAGCAAGTTAGGGACAGCGAACACTGAAGCTTTCTTT.

This clone has a count of ten or more. The V and J genes are TRBV5-4 and TRBJ2-3; 7 bases align to TRBD1. Germline V CDR1 and CDR2: SGHNT, YYREEE (reference sequence). The CDR3 spans 15 residues. Trimming took 2 bases from V and 5 from J; bases not matched to a gene: 8. CDR3 nucleotide sequence: TGTGCCAGCAGCTTAAACAGGGGTTTAGGAGATACGCAGTATTTT. Translation gives CASSLNRGLGDTQYF.

V gene TRBV6-5 combines with J gene TRBJ2-7; 7 nucleotides line up with TRBD1. The CDR3 has 14 amino acids. The ends lost 6 bases at V and 5 bases at J; junction bases unmatched: 10. CDR1 is MNHEY and CDR2 is SVGAGI in the germline V gene. CDR3 in amino acids: CASSLERGPHEQYF. Written as DNA, the CDR3 is TGTGCCAGCAGCCTAGAAAGGGGGCCCCACGAGCAGTACTTC.

This clone was counted once. CDR3 protein: CASSLVNQVSGEQFF. In DNA, the CDR3 is TGTGCCAGCAGCTTAGTCAACCAAGTTTCGGGTGAGCAGTTCTTC. V gene TRBV11-3 combines with J gene TRBJ2-1; D not resolved. Trimming took off 1 base at V and 9 bases at J, with 16 bases between the two ends. The CDR3 runs to 15 residues. Germline V lookup: CDR1 SGHNT, CDR2 YENEEA.

This chain connects TRBV12-3 or TRBV12-4 to TRBJ1-6; D is ambiguous. Trimming left V 6 bases short and J 3 bases short, with 6 bases between. The CDR3 spans 13 residues. The CDR3 nucleotides are TGTGCCAGCAGGCAACTCTATAATTCACCCCTCCACTTT. Protein sequence: CASRQLYNSPLHF.

This sequence joins TRBV7-2 and TRBJ2-1, with a weak D call TRBD1 (5 bases). CDR1 SGHTA and CDR2 FQGNSA come from the germline V gene. CDR3 size: 14 residues. V lost 3 bases and J lost 1, with 7 bases in between. The CDR3 DNA reads as TGTGCCAGCAGCTTTGACAGTTCCTACAATGAGCAGTTCTTC. This translates into CASSFDSSYNEQFF.

This chain connects TRBV7-2 to TRBJ2-5, with D unclear. The CDR3 covers 18 residues. Germline lookup yields CDR1 SGHTA and CDR2 FQGNSA. The V end was cut by 5 bases, the J end by 5 bases, with 27 bases between. The CDR3 spells CASSVVGRSDNRVETQYF. Here the CDR3 DNA reads TGTGCCAGCAGCGTGGTGGGTAGGTCAGACAATCGAGTGGAGACCCAGTACTTC.

This clone was detected once. The chain has TRBV7-9 and TRBJ2-7; D call uncertain. CDR3 length equals 13 residues. V lost 6 bases and J 0 bases, leaving 9 bases between the germline ends. CDR1 SEHNR and CDR2 FQNEAQ come from the germline V gene (reference sequence). The CDR3 DNA follows: TGTGCCAGCAGTGAACGTAGCTCCTACGAGCAGTACTTC. Protein sequence: CASSERSSYEQYF. Variable domain in full (rest from reference TRBV7-9 and TRBJ2-7): DTGVSQNPRHKITKRGQNVTFRCDPISEHNRLYWYRQTLGQGPEFLTYFQNEAQLEKSRLLSDRFSAERPKGSFSTLEIQRTEQGDSAMYLCASSERSSYEQYFGPGTRLTVT.

The chain joins TRBV19 to TRBJ1-1; TRBD1 aligns across 10 bases. V was clipped by 5 bases and J by 1 base; unmatched bases: 13. The CDR3 has 18 amino acids. From germline, CDR1 is LNHDA and CDR2 SQIVND (reference sequence). The CDR3 loop reads CASSGLPGQGFRNTEAFF. CDR3 bases: TGTGCCAGTAGTGGCCTACCGGGACAGGGGTTTCGGAACACTGAAGCTTTCTTT.

This clone was found once. The chain joins TRBV6-4 to TRBJ1-2; TRBD1 matches 12 bases. In germline, CDR1 is MRHNA, CDR2 SNTAGT. The CDR3 length is 16 residues. V shed 6 bases and J 4 bases; nucleotides not matched to a gene: 9. CDR3 DNA: TGTGCCAGCAGCGGAACCGGGACAGGGGGCCTCTATGGCTACACCTTC. Translating gives CASSGTGTGGLYGYTF.

This clone was seen only a few times. V gene TRBV5-1 combines with J gene TRBJ1-1; 11 bases fit TRBD1. Trimming cost V 3 bases and J 5 bases; bases outside gene matches: 3. The CDR3 runs to 14 residues. CDR1 is SGHRS, CDR2 YFSETQ, per germline. The CDR3 loop reads CASSSGQGGTEAFF. CDR3 sequence (DNA): TGCGCCAGCAGCTCGGGACAGGGGGGGACTGAAGCTTTCTTT.

This chain joins TRBV4-3 and TRBJ2-1; D is possibly TRBD2 (6 bases). Deletions cut 0 bases from V and 7 bases from J, with 16 bases between. CDR1 LGHNA and CDR2 YSLEER come from the germline V gene. The CDR3 has 16 residues. CDR3 coding DNA: TGCGCCAGCAGCCAAGATGGGAGGACCACAGTTAATGAGCAGTTCTTC. It encodes CASSQDGRTTVNEQFF.

The sample holds a few counts of this clone. The chain has TRBV6-1 and TRBJ2-3; TRBD2 agrees at 9 bases. CDR1 and CDR2 (germline): MNHNS, SASEGT. J gave up 2 bases and V 3 bases, and 3 bases lay outside the gene matches. The CDR3 spans 15 residues. CDR3 amino acids: CASSEPGLATDTQYF. The CDR3 nucleotides are TGTGCCAGCAGTGAGCCGGGACTAGCCACAGATACGCAGTATTTT.

The sample holds one count of this clone. This sequence joins TRBV10-3 and TRBJ2-1; 14 positions agree with TRBD2. CDR1 ENHRY and CDR2 SYGVKD come from the germline V gene. The junction had 2 bases not matched to a gene; V was cut back by 7 bases and J by 6 bases. This CDR3 contains 14 residues. The CDR3 nucleotides are TGTGCCATCAAAGGGACTAGCGGGAGCAATGAGCAGTTCTTC. Translating gives CAIKGTSGSNEQFF.

The V and J genes are TRBV3-1 (or the pseudogene TRBV3-2) and TRBJ1-4, with TRBD1 matching over 7 bases. Germline CDR1 LGHDT, CDR2 YNNKEL (reference sequence). The V gene end was trimmed by 2 bases and the J gene end by 0 bases; junction bases not matched to a gene: 3. CDR3 length: 16 residues. The DNA for the CDR3 is TGTGCCAGCAGCCAAACAGGGGCTGCAACTAATGAAAAACTGTTTTTT. It is translated as CASSQTGAATNEKLFF.

This clone has only a few counts. The gene calls are TRBV27 and TRBJ2-1, with D perhaps matching TRBD2 (5 bases). With 2 bases removed from V and 5 bases from J, the gap between germline ends came to 10 bases. The germline gives CDR1 MNHEY, CDR2 SMNVEV (reference sequence). This CDR3 comprises 14 residues. CDR3 DNA: TGTGCCAGCAGTTTAGACCGGGGAGACAATGAGCAGTTCTTC. Residues: CASSLDRGDNEQFF.

This clone came up once. This chain uses TRBV6-5 with TRBJ1-1; D call uncertain. Deletions cut 2 bases from V and 5 bases from J, with 15 bases between. CDR1 is MNHEY, CDR2 SVGAGI, per germline. The CDR3 has 15 amino acids. The CDR3 DNA sequence: TGTGCCAGCAGTTACAGCGGCCTCAGAGCGACTGAAGCTTTCTTT. Translation: CASSYSGLRATEAFF.

This chain links TRBV4-1 with TRBJ1-1, with D tentatively TRBD1 (6 bases). CDR1 is MGHRA, CDR2 YSYEKL, per germline. V lost 4 bases to trimming and J lost 7 bases, with 16 bases between them. This CDR3 has 14 amino acids. The CDR3 DNA sequence: TGCGCCAGCAGCCGCCGAGGGGGGGCGAGTGAAGCTTTCTTT. Translated, it gives CASSRRGGASEAFF.

The rearrangement joins TRBV19 to TRBJ1-6, with D hard to call. The germline gives CDR1 LNHDA, CDR2 SQIVND (reference sequence). With 10 bases removed from V and 4 bases from J, the gap between germline ends came to 14 bases. CDR3 length: 14 amino acids. This CDR3 is CATSTGSYNSPLHF. As DNA, the CDR3 is TGTGCCACTTCGACGGGATCATATAATTCACCCCTCCACTTT.

The chain uses TRBV2 and TRBJ2-1, with 9 positions matching TRBD2. The germline V gene has CDR1 SNHLY and CDR2 FYNNEI. V trimming: 5 bases; J trimming: 3 bases; junction bases outside the gene matches: 5. The CDR3 has 15 amino acids. CDR3 nucleotides: TGTGCCAGCAGTTCAACTAGCGGGCTCTACAATGAGCAGTTCTTC. Translated: CASSSTSGLYNEQFF.

This clone came up a few times. J is TRBJ2-7 and V is TRBV4-2; D assignment may be TRBD1 or TRBD2 (7 bases each). The CDR3 is 15 amino acids. CDR1 and CDR2 (germline): LGHNA, YNFKEQ. V lost 4 bases, J lost 3 bases, and 16 bases lay in between. The CDR3 DNA reads as TGTGCCAGCAGCCGAGACAGGGAGGGGGACTACGAGCAGTACTTC. This translates into CASSRDREGDYEQYF.